Listed below are T cell receptor beta chains from one sample, sequenced in a study of glioma-infiltrating T cells. TCRdb redid the calling of the multiplex PCR reads with MiXCR, one entry per CDR3 protein. The table has about 130,000 distinct CDR3 sequences, roughly a quarter seen once; the top ten hold around a quarter. Sequencing input: glioma tissue, nonneoplastic brain tissue, or PBMCs (not recorded which). Source of these receptors: a human donor with low-grade glioma or glioblastoma, undergoing nonglioma brain surgery, or in good health (not recorded which). The CDR3 runs from the conserved cysteine through the conserved F or W. D genes are given only for firm matches. Expanded clones are given a class, and other clones once, few, many or no size at all.

J: TRBJ1-1
size: many
V: TRBV27
D: -
length: 13
DNA: TGTGCCAGCAGTCTCCAGGGTAGCACTGAAGCTTTCTTT
CDR3: CASSLQGSTEAFF

J: TRBJ2-3
size: -
V: TRBV7-2
D: TRBD2
length: 14
DNA: TGTGCCAGCAGCTCTCGGGGGGACACAGATACGCAGTATTTT
CDR3: CASSSRGDTDTQYF

J: TRBJ2-3
size: -
V: TRBV5-1
D: TRBD1
length: 13
DNA: TGCGCCAGCTCCGGACAGGGGACAGATACGCAGTATTTT
CDR3: CASSGQGTDTQYF

J: TRBJ1-5
size: many
V: TRBV2
D: -
length: 15
DNA: TGTGCCAGCAGTGTGGGTAGTATTGGCAATCAGCCCCAGCATTTT
CDR3: CASSVGSIGNQPQHF

J: TRBJ1-2
size: -
V: TRBV14
D: -
length: 13
DNA: TGTGCCAGCAGCCAACCAGCGGGGCATGGCTACACCTTC
CDR3: CASSQPAGHGYTF

J: TRBJ2-3
size: -
V: TRBV5-5
D: -
length: 16
DNA: TGTGCCAGCAGCTTCGGGGGTTTTCCCAGCACAGATACGCAGTATTTT
CDR3: CASSFGGFPSTDTQYF

J: TRBJ1-2
size: -
V: TRBV20-1
D: TRBD1
length: 17
DNA: TGCAGTGCTAGAGATTCTAGGGACAGGGGGCTTGGCTATGGCTACATCTTC
CDR3: CSARDSRDRGLGYGYIF

J: TRBJ2-5
size: many
V: TRBV6-1
D: -
length: 16
DNA: TGTGCCAGCAGTGACTTAGGGGCTGTCAGCCAAGAGACCCAGTACTTC
CDR3: CASSDLGAVSQETQYF

J: TRBJ1-1
size: -
V: TRBV4-1
D: -
length: 12
DNA: TGCGCCAGCAGCCAAGAACGAACTGAAGCTTTCTTT
CDR3: CASSQERTEAFF

J: TRBJ2-1
size: -
V: TRBV20-1
D: TRBD2
length: 14
DNA: TGCAGTGCTCCCCCGGGACTAGCGTGGGATGAGCAGTTCTTC
CDR3: CSAPPGLAWDEQFF

J: TRBJ1-2
size: many
V: TRBV6-1
D: -
length: 13
DNA: TGTGCCAGCAGTGAAGGCCGGGTCTATGGCTACACCTTC
CDR3: CASSEGRVYGYTF

J: TRBJ2-1
size: -
V: TRBV5-4
D: -
length: 15
DNA: TGTGCCAGCAGCTCGTACAGGACCCCCTACAATGAGCAGTTCTTC
CDR3: CASSSYRTPYNEQFF

J: TRBJ1-6
size: few
V: TRBV4-1
D: -
length: 12
DNA: TGCGCCAGCAGCCAGACCAATTCACCCCTCCACTTT
CDR3: CASSQTNSPLHF

J: TRBJ2-5
size: many
V: TRBV7-9
D: TRBD1
length: 14
DNA: TGTGCCAGCAGCCGGACAGGGGGCGAAGAGACCCAGTACTTC
CDR3: CASSRTGGEETQYF

J: TRBJ2-3
size: -
V: TRBV3-1
D: -
length: 14
DNA: TGTGCCAGCAGCTCGACCAGCCGGTGGGATACGCAGTATTTT
CDR3: CASSSTSRWDTQYF

J: TRBJ2-3
size: -
V: TRBV20-1
D: TRBD2
length: 17
DNA: TGCAGTGCTATTCTCGCTAGCGGGGGGGCCGGGGCAGATACGCAGTATTTT
CDR3: CSAILASGGAGADTQYF

J: TRBJ1-1
size: many
V: TRBV20-1
D: TRBD1
length: 15
DNA: TGCAGTGCTAGAGAGCCCCGACAGGGTCAAACTGAAGCTTTCTTT
CDR3: CSAREPRQGQTEAFF

J: TRBJ2-2
size: many
V: TRBV28
D: -
length: 11
DNA: TGTGCCAGCAGTTCCCCCGGGGAGCTGTTTTTT
CDR3: CASSSPGELFF

J: TRBJ2-3
size: few
V: TRBV7-9
D: TRBD2
length: 17
DNA: TGTGCCAGCAGCGCGTGGGGACTAGCGGGGCCCACAGATACGCAGTATTTT
CDR3: CASSAWGLAGPTDTQYF

J: TRBJ2-2
size: -
V: TRBV12-3/TRBV12-4
D: TRBD1
length: 15
DNA: TGTGCCAGCAGGCGAGGGACAGGGGGCACCGGGGAGCTGTTTTTT
CDR3: CASRRGTGGTGELFF

J: TRBJ1-1
size: few
V: TRBV19
D: TRBD1
length: 14
DNA: TGTGCCAGTAACCCTGACAGGGGGCGGACTGAAGCTTTCTTT
CDR3: CASNPDRGRTEAFF

J: TRBJ1-2
size: few
V: TRBV20-1
D: -
length: 11
DNA: TGCAGTGTACAGGGAGGGTACGGCTACACCTTC
CDR3: CSVQGGYGYTF

J: TRBJ2-5
size: -
V: TRBV28
D: -
length: 13
DNA: TGTGCCAGCAGTTTCGGGGCTGGAGAGACCCAGTACTTC
CDR3: CASSFGAGETQYF

J: TRBJ2-6
size: -
V: TRBV7-2
D: TRBD1
length: 17
DNA: TGTGCCAGCAGCACCGACAGGGTTCGGTCGGTTGCCAACGTCCTGACTTTC
CDR3: CASSTDRVRSVANVLTF

J: TRBJ2-2
size: -
V: TRBV6-2/TRBV6-3
D: TRBD1
length: 14
DNA: TGTGCCAGCAACGAACAGGGGGCAGACGGGGAGCTGTTTTTT
CDR3: CASNEQGADGELFF

J: TRBJ1-1
size: -
V: TRBV7-8
D: -
length: 14
DNA: TGTGCCAGCAGCTTAGGCGAACAGAACACTGAAGCTTTCTTT
CDR3: CASSLGEQNTEAFF

J: TRBJ2-3
size: many
V: TRBV20-1
D: TRBD1
length: 16
DNA: TGCAGTGCCCCGATCCCGGGACAGGGCGAGGGAGATACGCAGTATTTT
CDR3: CSAPIPGQGEGDTQYF

J: TRBJ2-3
size: few
V: TRBV18
D: -
length: 15
DNA: TGTGCCAGCTCAACGACGATCGGAGGCACAGATACGCAGTATTTT
CDR3: CASSTTIGGTDTQYF

J: TRBJ1-5
size: few
V: TRBV10-3
D: TRBD1
length: 14
DNA: TGTGCCACCCAGAAGGGACAGTTCAATCAGCCCCAGCATTTT
CDR3: CATQKGQFNQPQHF

J: TRBJ1-1
size: few
V: TRBV12-5
D: -
length: 15
DNA: TGTGCTAGTGGTTTGGTAAGCGGGCAGCATGGTGAAGCTTTCTTT
CDR3: CASGLVSGQHGEAFF

J: TRBJ2-5
size: many
V: TRBV20-1
D: -
length: 12
DNA: TGCAGTGCTAGAGATACCCCTAAGACCCAGTACTTC
CDR3: CSARDTPKTQYF

J: TRBJ2-3
size: few
V: TRBV6-6
D: -
length: 16
DNA: TGTGCCAGCAGTTACGATGCGCCTACTGCGCCAGATACGCAGTATTTT
CDR3: CASSYDAPTAPDTQYF

J: TRBJ1-1
size: -
V: TRBV11-2
D: -
length: 14
DNA: TGTGCCAGCAGCTTAGTTTCGGCGGTCACTAAAGCTTTCTTT
CDR3: CASSLVSAVTKAFF

J: TRBJ1-3
size: -
V: TRBV7-2
D: -
length: 16
DNA: TGTGCCAGCAGCTTAGAGAGGAATACAAACAGAAACACCATATATTTT
CDR3: CASSLERNTNRNTIYF

J: TRBJ2-3
size: many
V: TRBV7-2
D: -
length: 13
DNA: TGTGCGACCAGTGGGGGACCGAGAGATACGCAGTATTTT
CDR3: CATSGGPRDTQYF

J: TRBJ1-2
size: -
V: TRBV2
D: -
length: 13
DNA: TGTGCCAGCAGTGAAACAGCTGGCTATGGCTACACCTTC
CDR3: CASSETAGYGYTF

J: TRBJ2-3
size: many
V: TRBV6-1
D: -
length: 13
DNA: TGTGCCAGCAGAGACCCGACGACAGATACGCAGTATTTT
CDR3: CASRDPTTDTQYF

J: TRBJ1-2
size: few
V: TRBV2
D: TRBD1
length: 14
DNA: TGTGCCAGCAAGTCGGGACAGGGAAACTATGGCTACACCTTC
CDR3: CASKSGQGNYGYTF

J: TRBJ1-1
size: -
V: TRBV5-1
D: -
length: 14
DNA: TGCGCCAGCAGCCTGACGGGACAGAACACTGAAGCTTTCTTT
CDR3: CASSLTGQNTEAFF

J: TRBJ2-5
size: few
V: TRBV7-2
D: TRBD2
length: 14
DNA: TGTGCCAGCAGCCCCAGCGGGGGGGTGGGGACCCAGTACTTC
CDR3: CASSPSGGVGTQYF

J: TRBJ1-1
size: many
V: TRBV28
D: -
length: 13
DNA: TGTGCCAGCAGTTTATGGCGGCATCCTGAAGCTTTCTTT
CDR3: CASSLWRHPEAFF

J: TRBJ2-3
size: -
V: TRBV4-1
D: -
length: 17
DNA: TGCGCCAGCAGCCAAGAAAGGCAGGGAATGGGCCCAGATACGCAGTATTTT
CDR3: CASSQERQGMGPDTQYF

J: TRBJ2-2
size: many
V: TRBV28
D: -
length: 16
DNA: TGTGCCAGCAGGATACGACCAGGGTCGAACACCGGGGAGCTGTTTTTT
CDR3: CASRIRPGSNTGELFF